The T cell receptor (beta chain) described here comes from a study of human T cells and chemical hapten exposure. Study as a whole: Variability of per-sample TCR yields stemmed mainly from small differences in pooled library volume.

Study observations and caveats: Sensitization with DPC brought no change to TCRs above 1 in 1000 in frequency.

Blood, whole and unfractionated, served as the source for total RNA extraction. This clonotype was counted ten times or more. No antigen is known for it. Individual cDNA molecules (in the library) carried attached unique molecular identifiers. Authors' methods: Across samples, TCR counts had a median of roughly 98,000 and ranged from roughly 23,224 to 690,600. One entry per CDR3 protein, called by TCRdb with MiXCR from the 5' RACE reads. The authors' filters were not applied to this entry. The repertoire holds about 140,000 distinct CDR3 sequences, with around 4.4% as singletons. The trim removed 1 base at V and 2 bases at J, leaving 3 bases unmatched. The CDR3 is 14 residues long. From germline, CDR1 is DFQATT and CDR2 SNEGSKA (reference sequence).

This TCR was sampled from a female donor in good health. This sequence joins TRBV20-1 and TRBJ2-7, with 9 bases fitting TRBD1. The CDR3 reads CSARGGDRAYEQYF. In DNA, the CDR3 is TGCAGTGCTAGAGGGGGGGACAGGGCCTACGAGCAGTACTTC.